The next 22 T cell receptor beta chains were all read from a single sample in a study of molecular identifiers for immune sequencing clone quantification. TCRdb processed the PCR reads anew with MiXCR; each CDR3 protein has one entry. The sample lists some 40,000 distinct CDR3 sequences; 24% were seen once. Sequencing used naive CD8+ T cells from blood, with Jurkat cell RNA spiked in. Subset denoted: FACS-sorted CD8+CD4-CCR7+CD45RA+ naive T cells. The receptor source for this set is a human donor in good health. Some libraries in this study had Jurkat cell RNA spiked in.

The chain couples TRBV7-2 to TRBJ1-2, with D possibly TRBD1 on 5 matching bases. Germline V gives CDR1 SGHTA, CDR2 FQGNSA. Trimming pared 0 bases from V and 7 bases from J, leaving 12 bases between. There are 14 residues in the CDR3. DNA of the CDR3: TGTGCCAGCAGCTTAGCGGACACTGGGGCTGGCTACACCTTC. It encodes CASSLADTGAGYTF.

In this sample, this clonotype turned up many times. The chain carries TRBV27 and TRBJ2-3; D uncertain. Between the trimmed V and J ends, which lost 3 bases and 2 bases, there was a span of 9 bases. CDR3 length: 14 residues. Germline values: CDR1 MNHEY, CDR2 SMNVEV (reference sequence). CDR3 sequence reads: CASSFETSTDTQYF. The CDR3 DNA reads TGTGCCAGCAGTTTCGAAACTTCCACAGATACGCAGTATTTT.

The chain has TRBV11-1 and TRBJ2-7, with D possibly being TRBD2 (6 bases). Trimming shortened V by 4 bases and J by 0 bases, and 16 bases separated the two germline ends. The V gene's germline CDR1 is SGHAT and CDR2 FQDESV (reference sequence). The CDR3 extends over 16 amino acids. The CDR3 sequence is CASSYHGGRSSYEQYF. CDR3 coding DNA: TGTGCCAGCAGCTACCACGGGGGTCGGAGCTCCTACGAGCAGTACTTC.

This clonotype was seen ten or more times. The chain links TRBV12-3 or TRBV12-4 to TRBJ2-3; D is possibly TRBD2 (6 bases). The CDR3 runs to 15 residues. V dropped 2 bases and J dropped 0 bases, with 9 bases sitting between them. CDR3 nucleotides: TGTGCCAGCAGTTTACTGCGGGGCAGCACAGATACGCAGTATTTT. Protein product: CASSLLRGSTDTQYF.

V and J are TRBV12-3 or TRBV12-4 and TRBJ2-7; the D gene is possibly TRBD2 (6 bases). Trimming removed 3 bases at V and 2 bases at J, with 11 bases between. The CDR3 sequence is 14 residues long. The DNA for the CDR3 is TGTGCCAGCAGTTTCGGGACTCCAGCCTACGAGCAGTACTTC. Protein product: CASSFGTPAYEQYF.

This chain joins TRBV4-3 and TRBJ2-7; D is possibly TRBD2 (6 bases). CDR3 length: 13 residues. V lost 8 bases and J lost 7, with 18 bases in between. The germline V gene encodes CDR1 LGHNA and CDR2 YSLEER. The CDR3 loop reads CASRPAGGGEQYF. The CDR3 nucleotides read TGCGCCAGCCGCCCCGCCGGAGGAGGGGAGCAGTACTTC.

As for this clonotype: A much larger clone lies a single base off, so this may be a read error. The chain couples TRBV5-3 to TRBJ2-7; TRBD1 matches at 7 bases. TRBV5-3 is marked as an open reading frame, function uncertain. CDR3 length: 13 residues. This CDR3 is CASSYIGGYKQYF. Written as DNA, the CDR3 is TGTGCCAGCAGCTATATAGGGGGCTACAAGCAGTACTTC.

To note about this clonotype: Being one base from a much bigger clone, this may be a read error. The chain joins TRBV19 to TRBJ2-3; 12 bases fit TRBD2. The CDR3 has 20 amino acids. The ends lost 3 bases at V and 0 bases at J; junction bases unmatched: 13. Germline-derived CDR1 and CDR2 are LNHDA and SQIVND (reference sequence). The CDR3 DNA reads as TGTGCCAGTAGTATTTCTATGCGACTAGCGGGAGTGGCAAGCACAGATACGCAGTATTTT. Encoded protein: CASSISMRLAGVASTDTQYF.

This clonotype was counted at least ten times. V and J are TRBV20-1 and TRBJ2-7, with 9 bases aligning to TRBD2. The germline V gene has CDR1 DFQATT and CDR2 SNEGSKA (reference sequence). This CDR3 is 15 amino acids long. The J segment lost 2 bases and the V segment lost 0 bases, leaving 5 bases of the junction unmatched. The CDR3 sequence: CSARDGTSPPYEQYF. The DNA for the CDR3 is TGCAGTGCTAGAGACGGGACTAGCCCCCCCTACGAGCAGTACTTC.

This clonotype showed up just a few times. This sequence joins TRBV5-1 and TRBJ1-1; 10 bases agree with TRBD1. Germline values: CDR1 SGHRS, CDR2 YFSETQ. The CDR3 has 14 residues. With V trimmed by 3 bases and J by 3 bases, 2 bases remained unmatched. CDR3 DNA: TGCGCCAGCAGCTCTGGACAGGGGGACACTGAAGCTTTCTTT. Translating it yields CASSSGQGDTEAFF.

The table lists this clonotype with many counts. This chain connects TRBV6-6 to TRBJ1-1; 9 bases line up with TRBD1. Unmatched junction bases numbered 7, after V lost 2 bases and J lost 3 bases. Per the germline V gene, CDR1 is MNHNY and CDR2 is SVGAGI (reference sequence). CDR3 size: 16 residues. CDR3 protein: CASSYTRDRVDTEAFF. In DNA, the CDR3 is TGTGCCAGCAGTTACACCCGGGACAGGGTAGACACTGAAGCTTTCTTT.

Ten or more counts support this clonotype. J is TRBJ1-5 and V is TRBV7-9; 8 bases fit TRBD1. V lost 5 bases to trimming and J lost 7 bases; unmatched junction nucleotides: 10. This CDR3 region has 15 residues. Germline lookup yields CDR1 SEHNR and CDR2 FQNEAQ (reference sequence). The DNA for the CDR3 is TGTGCCAGCAGCCCCCAGACAGGGGATCCCCAGCCCCAGCATTTT. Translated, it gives CASSPQTGDPQPQHF.

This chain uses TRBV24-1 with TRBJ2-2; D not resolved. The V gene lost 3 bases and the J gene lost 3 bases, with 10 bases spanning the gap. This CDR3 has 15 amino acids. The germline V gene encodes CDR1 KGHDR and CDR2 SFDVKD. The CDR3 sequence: CATSDRQTYTGELFF. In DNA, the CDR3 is TGTGCCACCAGTGATCGTCAGACTTACACCGGGGAGCTGTTTTTT.

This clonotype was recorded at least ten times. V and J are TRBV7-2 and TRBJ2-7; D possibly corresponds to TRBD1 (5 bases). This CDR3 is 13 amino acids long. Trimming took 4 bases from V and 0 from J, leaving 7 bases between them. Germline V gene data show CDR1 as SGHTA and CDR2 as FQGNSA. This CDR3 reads CASSSDNSYEQYF. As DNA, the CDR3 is TGTGCCAGCAGCTCGGACAACTCCTACGAGCAGTACTTC.

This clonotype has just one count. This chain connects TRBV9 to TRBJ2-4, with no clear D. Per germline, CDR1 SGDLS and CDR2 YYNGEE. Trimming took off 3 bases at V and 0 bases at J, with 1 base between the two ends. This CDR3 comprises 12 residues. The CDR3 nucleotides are TGTGCCAGCAGCGGAGCCAAAAACATTCAGTACTTC. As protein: CASSGAKNIQYF.

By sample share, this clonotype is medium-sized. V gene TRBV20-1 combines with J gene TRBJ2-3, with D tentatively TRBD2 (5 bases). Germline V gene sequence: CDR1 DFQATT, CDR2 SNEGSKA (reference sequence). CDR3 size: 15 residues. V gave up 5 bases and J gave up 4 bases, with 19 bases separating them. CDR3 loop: CSAETGTSSADTQYF. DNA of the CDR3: TGCAGTGCTGAGACGGGAACATCATCGGCAGATACGCAGTATTTT.

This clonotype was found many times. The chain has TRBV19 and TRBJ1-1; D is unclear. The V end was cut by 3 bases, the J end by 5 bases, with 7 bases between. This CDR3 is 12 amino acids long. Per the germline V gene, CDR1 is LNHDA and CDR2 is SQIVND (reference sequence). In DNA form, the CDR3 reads TGTGCCAGTAGTATGGTGGGTACTGAAGCTTTCTTT. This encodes CASSMVGTEAFF.

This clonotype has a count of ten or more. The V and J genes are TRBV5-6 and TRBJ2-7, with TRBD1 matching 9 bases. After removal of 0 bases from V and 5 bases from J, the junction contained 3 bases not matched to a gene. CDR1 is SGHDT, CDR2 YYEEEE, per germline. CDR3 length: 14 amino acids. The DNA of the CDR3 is TGTGCCAGCAGCTTGGGGACAGGGGTACACGAGCAGTACTTC. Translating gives CASSLGTGVHEQYF.

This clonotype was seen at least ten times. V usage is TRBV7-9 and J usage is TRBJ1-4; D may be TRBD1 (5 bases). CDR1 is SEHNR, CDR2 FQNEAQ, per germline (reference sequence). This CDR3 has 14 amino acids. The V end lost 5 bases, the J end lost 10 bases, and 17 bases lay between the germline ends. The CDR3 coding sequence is TGTGCCAGCAGCCCCTGGGACTGGAGTGCAAAACTGTTTTTT. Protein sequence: CASSPWDWSAKLFF. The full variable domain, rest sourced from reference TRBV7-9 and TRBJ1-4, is DTGVSQNPRHKITKRGQNVTFRCDPISEHNRLYWYRQTLGQGPEFLTYFQNEAQLEKSRLLSDRFSAERPKGSFSTLEIQRTEQGDSAMYLCASSPWDWSAKLFFGSGTQLSVL.

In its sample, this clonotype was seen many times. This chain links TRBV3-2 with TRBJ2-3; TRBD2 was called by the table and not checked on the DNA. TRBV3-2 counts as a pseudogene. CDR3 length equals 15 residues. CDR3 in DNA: TGTGCCAGCAGCCAAGGACGGACTAGCGGTGATACGCAGTATTTT. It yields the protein CASSQGRTSGDTQYF.

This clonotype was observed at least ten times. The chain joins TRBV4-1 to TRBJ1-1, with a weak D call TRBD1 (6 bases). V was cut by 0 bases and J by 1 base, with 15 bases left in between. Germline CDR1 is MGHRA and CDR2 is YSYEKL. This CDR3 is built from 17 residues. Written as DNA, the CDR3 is TGCGCCAGCAGCCAAGAGGGTCCGGGGGCCTGGAACACTGAAGCTTTCTTT. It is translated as CASSQEGPGAWNTEAFF.

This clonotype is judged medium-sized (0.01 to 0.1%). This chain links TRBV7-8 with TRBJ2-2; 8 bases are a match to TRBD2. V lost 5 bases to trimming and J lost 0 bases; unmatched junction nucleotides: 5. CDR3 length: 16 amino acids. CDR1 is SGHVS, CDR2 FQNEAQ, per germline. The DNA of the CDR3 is TGTGCCAGCAGCCCCTGGACTAGCCCGAACACCGGGGAGCTGTTTTTT. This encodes CASSPWTSPNTGELFF.